These 5 T cell receptor beta chains were all obtained from the same sample, sequenced in a study of siplizumab effects on memory and regulatory T cells (dated by TCRdb to between 2018 and 2021). Preparation of the library involved the immunoSEQ multiplex PCR assay. TCRdb holds this immuneACCESS table with in-frame rearrangements only. Some clones are missing; in checked studies, unresolved V genes explain under half, and the rest has no known cause. The sample contains roughly 100,000 clones, about 90% of them found a single time. Roughly 1% of the sample comes from the top ten. The sample was CD4+ T cells sorted from blood. The receptors were sampled from a human donor in good health.

This chain connects TRBV11-2 to TRBJ1-1, with TRBD1 as a possible D gene (5 bases). The V end was cut by 5 bases, the J end by 4 bases, with 11 bases between. CDR1 is SGHAT, CDR2 FQNNGV, per germline. The CDR3 consists of 13 residues. The CDR3 spells CASSRTGFTEAFF. In DNA, the CDR3 is TGTGCCAGCAGCCGAACAGGATTCACTGAAGCTTTCTTT.

The chain combines TRBV19 with TRBJ2-5; 8 nucleotides agree with TRBD2. Germline V gene lookup returns CDR1 LNHDA and CDR2 SQIVND (reference sequence). The CDR3 spans 14 residues. V was pared by 1 base and J by 4 bases, with 2 bases of the junction left unmatched. CDR3 coding DNA: TGTGCCAGTAGTATAGCCGGGACTAGAGAGACCCAGTACTTC. It specifies CASSIAGTRETQYF.

The chain employs TRBV6-5 and TRBJ1-6, with D possibly TRBD1 on 6 matching bases. The CDR3 sequence is 13 residues long. Germline assignment: CDR1 MNHEY and CDR2 SVGAGI. The V end lost 6 bases, the J end lost 11 bases, and 14 bases lay between the germline ends. The CDR3 bases are TGTGCCAGCAGCCGAACCCAGGGGCCACCCCTCCACTTT. As protein: CASSRTQGPPLHF.

The J gene is TRBJ1-5, the V gene TRBV19, with D uncertain. This CDR3 region has 14 residues. Trimming cost V 5 bases and J 0 bases, with 8 bases left between them. Germline V gene sequence: CDR1 LNHDA, CDR2 SQIVND (reference sequence). The CDR3 sequence: CASSPGVSNQPQHF. In DNA form, the CDR3 reads TGTGCCAGTAGTCCGGGTGTTAGCAATCAGCCCCAGCATTTT.

This clone was seen only a few times. The V and J genes are TRBV2 and TRBJ2-2, with unresolved D. This CDR3 has 14 residues. V dropped 1 base and J dropped 1 base, with 4 bases sitting between them. In germline, CDR1 is SNHLY, CDR2 FYNNEI. The DNA of the CDR3 is TGTGCCAGCAGTGAAGTGGGGAACACCGGGGAGCTGTTTTTT. Amino acid sequence: CASSEVGNTGELFF.